This T cell receptor beta chain originates from a study of metastatic and nonmetastatic thyroid tumors. TCRdb re-processed the PCR reads through MiXCR. Among about 15,000 clones listed, approximately 30% were seen once. In the case of this clone: The germline gene is not matched at one end of the junction; a read error may be the cause.

Thyroid surgery had not been preceded by any treatment in any patient. The source material was tumor tissue. This clonotype was sampled from a female donor with papillary thyroid cancer or a benign thyroid nodule (not recorded which). Some clones in this sample may be carry-over from other donors' samples.

CDR3 region: CASSFVAGQYGYIF. For the CDR3, the DNA is TGTGCCAGCAGCTTCGTAGCGGGACAATATGGCTACATCTTC. The chain links TRBV11-2 to TRBJ1-2, with D possibly matching TRBD1 (6 bases). The germline gives CDR1 SGHAT, CDR2 FQNNGV. The CDR3 runs to 14 residues. Supplemented by reference TRBV11-2 and TRBJ1-2, the full variable domain reads EAGVAQSPRYKIIEKRQSVAFWCNPISGHATLYWYQQILGQGPKLLIQFQNNGVVDDSQLPKDRFSAERLKGVDSTLKIQPAKLEDSAVYLCASSFVAGQYGYIFGSGTRLTVV.